Sequencing of this T cell receptor (beta chain) was carried out in a study of T cells in localized non-small cell lung cancer. General study results and limits: Because only a single region of the tumor was sequenced, heterogeneity remains possible.

As for this clone: Its target is not known.

The germline CDR1 and CDR2 sequences are SGHTA and FQGTGA. Losses at the gene ends were 3 bases for V and 6 bases for J; bases not matched to a gene: 8. This CDR3 region has 16 residues. Method: immunoSEQ multiplex PCR; TCRdb's copy keeps in-frame clones and lacks some. The repertoire includes more than 15,000 clones, about 90% of them detected once, and around 2.5% sits in the top ten. V is TRBV7-3 and J is TRBJ2-1; 10 bases align to TRBD2. This clonotype was sampled from a woman aged 40-69 years with stage I lung adenocarcinoma. Sample: peripheral blood, taken before any cancer treatment. The CDR3 nucleotides are TGTGCCAGCAGCTTGGCCCTAGCGGGGGCCACCAATGAGCAGTTCTTC. This codes for CASSLALAGATNEQFF.